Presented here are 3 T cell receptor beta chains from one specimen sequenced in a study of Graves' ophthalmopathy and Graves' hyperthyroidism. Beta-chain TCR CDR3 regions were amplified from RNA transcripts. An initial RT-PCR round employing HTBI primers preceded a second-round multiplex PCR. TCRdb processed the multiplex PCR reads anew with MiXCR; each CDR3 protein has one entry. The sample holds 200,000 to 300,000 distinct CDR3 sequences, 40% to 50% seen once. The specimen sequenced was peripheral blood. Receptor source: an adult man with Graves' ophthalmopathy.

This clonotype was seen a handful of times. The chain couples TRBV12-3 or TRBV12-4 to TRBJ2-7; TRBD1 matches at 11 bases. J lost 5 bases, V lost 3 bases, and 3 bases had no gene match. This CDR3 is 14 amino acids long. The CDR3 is CASSFGTGGNEQYF. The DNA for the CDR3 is TGTGCCAGCAGTTTCGGGACAGGGGGTAACGAGCAGTACTTC.

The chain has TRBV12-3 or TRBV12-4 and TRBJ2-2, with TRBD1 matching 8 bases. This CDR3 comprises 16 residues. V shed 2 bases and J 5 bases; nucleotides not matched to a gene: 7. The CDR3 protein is CASSLLRGQVTGELFF. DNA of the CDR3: TGTGCCAGCAGTTTATTAAGGGGACAGGTGACCGGGGAGCTGTTTTTT.

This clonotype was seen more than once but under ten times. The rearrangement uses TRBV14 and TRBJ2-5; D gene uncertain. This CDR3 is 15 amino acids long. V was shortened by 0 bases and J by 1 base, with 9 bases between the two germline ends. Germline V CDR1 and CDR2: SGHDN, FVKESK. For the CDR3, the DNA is TGTGCCAGCAGCCAAGATAATGAGCCCCAAGAGACCCAGTACTTC. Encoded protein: CASSQDNEPQETQYF.